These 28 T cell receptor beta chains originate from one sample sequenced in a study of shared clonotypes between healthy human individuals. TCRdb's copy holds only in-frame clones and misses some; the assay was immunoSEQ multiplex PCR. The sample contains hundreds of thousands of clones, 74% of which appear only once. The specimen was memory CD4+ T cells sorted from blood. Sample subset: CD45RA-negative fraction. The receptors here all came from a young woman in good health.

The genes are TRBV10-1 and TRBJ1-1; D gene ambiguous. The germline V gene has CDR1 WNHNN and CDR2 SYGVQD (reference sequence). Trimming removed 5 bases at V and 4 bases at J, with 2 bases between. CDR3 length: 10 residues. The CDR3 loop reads CASSPTEAFF. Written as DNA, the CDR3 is TGCGCCAGCAGTCCCACTGAAGCTTTCTTT.

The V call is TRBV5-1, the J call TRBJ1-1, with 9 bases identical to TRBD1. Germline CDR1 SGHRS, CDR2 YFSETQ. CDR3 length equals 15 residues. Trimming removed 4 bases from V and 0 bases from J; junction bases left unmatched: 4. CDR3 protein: CASSAGQGMNTEAFF. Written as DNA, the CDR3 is TGCGCCAGCAGCGCGGGACAGGGTATGAACACTGAAGCTTTCTTT. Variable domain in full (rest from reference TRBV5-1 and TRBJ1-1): KAGVTQTPRYLIKTRGQQVTLSCSPISGHRSVSWYQQTPGQGLQFLFEYFSETQRNKGNFPGRFSGRQFSNSRSEMNVSTLELGDSALYLCASSAGQGMNTEAFFGQGTRLTVV.

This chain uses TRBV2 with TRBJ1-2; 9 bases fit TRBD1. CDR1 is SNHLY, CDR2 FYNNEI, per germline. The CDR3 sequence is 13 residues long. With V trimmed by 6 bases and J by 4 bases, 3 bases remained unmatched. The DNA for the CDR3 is TGTGCCAGCAGGGGGGGACAGGGCTATGGCTACACCTTC. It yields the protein CASRGGQGYGYTF.

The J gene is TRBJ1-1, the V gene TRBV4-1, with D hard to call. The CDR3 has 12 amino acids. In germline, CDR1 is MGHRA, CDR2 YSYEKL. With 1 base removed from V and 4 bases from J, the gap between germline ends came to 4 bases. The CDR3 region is CASSQAATEAFF. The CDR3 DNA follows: TGCGCCAGCAGCCAAGCTGCCACTGAAGCTTTCTTT.

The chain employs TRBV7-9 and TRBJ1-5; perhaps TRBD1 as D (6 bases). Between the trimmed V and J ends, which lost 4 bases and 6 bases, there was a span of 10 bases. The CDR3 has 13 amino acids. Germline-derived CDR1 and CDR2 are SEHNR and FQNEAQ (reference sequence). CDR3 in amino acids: CASSSGAGQPQHF. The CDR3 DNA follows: TGTGCCAGCAGCTCAGGGGCCGGTCAGCCCCAGCATTTT.

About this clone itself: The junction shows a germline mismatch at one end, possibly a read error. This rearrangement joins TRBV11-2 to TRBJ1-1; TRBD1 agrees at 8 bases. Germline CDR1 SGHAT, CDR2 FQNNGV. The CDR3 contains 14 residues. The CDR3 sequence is CASSLETRTGEAFF. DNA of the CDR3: TGTGCCAGCAGTTTAGAAACCCGGACAGGGGAAGCTTTCTTT.

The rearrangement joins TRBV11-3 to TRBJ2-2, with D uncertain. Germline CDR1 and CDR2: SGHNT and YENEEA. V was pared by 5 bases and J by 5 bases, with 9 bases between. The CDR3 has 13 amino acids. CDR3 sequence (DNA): TGTGCCAGCAGCACACCCCGAACCGGGGAGCTGTTTTTT. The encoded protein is CASSTPRTGELFF.

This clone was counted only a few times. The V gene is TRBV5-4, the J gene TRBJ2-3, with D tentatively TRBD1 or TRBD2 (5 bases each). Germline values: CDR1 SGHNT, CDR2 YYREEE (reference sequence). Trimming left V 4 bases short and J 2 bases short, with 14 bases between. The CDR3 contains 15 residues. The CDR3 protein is CASSIAIGATDTQYF. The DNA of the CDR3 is TGTGCCAGCAGCATTGCCATCGGGGCCACAGATACGCAGTATTTT.

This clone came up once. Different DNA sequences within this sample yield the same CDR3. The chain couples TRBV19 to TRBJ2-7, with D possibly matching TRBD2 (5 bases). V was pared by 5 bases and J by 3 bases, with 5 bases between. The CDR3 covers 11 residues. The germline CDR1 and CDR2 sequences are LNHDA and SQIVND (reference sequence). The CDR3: CASSGGYEQYF. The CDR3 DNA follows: TGTGCCAGTAGTGGAGGCTACGAGCAGTACTTC. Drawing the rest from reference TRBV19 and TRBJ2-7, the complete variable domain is DGGITQSPKYLFRKEGQNVTLSCEQNLNHDAMYWYRQDPGQGLRLIYYSQIVNDFQKGDIAEGYSVSREKKESFPLTVTSAQKNPTAFYLCASSGGYEQYFGPGTRLTVT.

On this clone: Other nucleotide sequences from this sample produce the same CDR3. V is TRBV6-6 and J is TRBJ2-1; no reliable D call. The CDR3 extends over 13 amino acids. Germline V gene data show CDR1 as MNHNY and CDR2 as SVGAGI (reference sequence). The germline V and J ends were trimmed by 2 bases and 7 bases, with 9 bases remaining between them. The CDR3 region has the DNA TGTGCCAGCAGTTACCCCCCGGGTAATGAGCAGTTCTTC. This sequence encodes CASSYPPGNEQFF.

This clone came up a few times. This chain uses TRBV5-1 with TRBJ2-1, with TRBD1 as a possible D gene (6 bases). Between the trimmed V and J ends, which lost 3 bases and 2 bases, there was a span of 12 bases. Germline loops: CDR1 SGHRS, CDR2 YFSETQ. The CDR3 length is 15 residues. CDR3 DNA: TGCGCCAGCAGCTCCGACAGGATCGCCTACAATGAGCAGTTCTTC. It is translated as CASSSDRIAYNEQFF.

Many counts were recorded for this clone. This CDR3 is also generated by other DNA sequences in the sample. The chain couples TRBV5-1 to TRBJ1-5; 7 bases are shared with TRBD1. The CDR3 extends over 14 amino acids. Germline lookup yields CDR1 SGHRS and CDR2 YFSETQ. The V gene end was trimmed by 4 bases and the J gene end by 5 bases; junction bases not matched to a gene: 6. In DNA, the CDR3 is TGCGCCAGCAGCCCGGGGACAGCCGATCAGCCCCAGCATTTT. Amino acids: CASSPGTADQPQHF.

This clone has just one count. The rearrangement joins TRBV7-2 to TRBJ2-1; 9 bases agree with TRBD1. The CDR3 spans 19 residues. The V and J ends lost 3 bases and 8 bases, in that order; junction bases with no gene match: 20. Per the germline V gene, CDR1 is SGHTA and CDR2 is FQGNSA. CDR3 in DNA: TGTGCCAGCAGCTTGCTGGGGACAGGGTATGATTTGGGCGGGGATGAGCAGTTCTTC. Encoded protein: CASSLLGTGYDLGGDEQFF.

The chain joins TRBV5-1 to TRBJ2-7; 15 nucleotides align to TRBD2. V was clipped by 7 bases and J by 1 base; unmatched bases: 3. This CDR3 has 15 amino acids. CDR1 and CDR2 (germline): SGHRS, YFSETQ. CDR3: CASFGLAGGSYEQYF. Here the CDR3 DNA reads TGCGCCAGCTTCGGACTAGCGGGAGGGTCCTACGAGCAGTACTTC.

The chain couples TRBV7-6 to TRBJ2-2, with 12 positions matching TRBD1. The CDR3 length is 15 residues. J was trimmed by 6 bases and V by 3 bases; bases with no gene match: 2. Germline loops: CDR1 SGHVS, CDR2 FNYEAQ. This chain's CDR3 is CASSLGQGAPGELFF. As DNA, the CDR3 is TGTGCCAGCAGCTTGGGACAGGGGGCCCCCGGGGAGCTGTTTTTT.

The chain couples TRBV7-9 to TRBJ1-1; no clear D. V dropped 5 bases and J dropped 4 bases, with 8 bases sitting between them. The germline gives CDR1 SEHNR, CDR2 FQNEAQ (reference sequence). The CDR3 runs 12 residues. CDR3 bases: TGTGCCAGCAGCACCTCCTTCACTGAAGCTTTCTTT. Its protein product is CASSTSFTEAFF.

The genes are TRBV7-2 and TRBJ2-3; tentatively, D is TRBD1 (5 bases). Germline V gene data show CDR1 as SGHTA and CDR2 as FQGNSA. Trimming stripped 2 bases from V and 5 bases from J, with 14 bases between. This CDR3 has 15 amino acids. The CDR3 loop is CASSLYLQGGDTQYF. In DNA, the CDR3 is TGTGCCAGCAGCTTATACCTTCAGGGTGGAGATACGCAGTATTTT. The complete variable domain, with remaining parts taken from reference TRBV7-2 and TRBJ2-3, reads GAGVSQSPSNKVTEKGKDVELRCDPISGHTALYWYRQSLGQGLEFLIYFQGNSAPDKSGLPSDRFSAERTGGSVSTLTIQRTQQEDSAVYLCASSLYLQGGDTQYFGPGTRLTVL.

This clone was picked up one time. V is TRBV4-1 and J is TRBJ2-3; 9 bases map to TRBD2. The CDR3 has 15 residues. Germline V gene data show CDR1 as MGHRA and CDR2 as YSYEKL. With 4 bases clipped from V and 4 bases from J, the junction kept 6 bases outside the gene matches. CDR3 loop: CASSLGLATSDTQYF. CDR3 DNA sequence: TGCGCCAGCAGCCTTGGACTAGCGACGTCAGATACGCAGTATTTT.

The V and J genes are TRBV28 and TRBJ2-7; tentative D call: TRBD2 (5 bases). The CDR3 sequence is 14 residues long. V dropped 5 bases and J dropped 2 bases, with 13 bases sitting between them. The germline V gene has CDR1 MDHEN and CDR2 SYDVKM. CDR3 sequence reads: CASSERMLTYEQYF. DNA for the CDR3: TGTGCCAGCAGTGAGCGGATGCTAACCTACGAGCAGTACTTC.

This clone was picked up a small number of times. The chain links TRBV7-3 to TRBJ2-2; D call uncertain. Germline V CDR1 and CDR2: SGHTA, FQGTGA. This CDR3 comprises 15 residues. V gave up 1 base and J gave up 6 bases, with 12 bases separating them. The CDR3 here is CASSLIVSGPGELFF. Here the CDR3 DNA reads TGTGCCAGCAGCTTAATAGTATCCGGACCCGGGGAGCTGTTTTTT. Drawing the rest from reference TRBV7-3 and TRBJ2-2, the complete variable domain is GAGVSQTPSNKVTEKGKYVELRCDPISGHTALYWYRQSLGQGPEFLIYFQGTGAADDSGLPNDRFFAVRPEGSVSTLKIQRTERGDSAVYLCASSLIVSGPGELFFGEGSRLTVL.

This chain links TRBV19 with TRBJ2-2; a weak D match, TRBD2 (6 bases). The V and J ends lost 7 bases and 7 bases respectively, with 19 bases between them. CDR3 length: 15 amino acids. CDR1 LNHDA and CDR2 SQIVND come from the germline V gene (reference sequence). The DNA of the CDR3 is TGTGCCAGTACCCCGGGAGCCTCCTTACGCGGGGAGCTGTTTTTT. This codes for CASTPGASLRGELFF. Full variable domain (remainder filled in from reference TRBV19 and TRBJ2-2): DGGITQSPKYLFRKEGQNVTLSCEQNLNHDAMYWYRQDPGQGLRLIYYSQIVNDFQKGDIAEGYSVSREKKESFPLTVTSAQKNPTAFYLCASTPGASLRGELFFGEGSRLTVL.

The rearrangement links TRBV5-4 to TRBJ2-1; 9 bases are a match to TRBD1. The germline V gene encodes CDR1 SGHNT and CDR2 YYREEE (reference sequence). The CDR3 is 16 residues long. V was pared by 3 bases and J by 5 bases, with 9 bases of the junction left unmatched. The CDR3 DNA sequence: TGTGCCAGCAGCTCTCTGACAGGGGGTGAAAACAATGAGCAGTTCTTC. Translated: CASSSLTGGENNEQFF.

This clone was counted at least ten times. For the CDR3, the DNA is TGTGCCAGTAGCCCCGAGACGGGGAAGGTCTCCTACGAGCAGTACTTC. Translation: CASSPETGKVSYEQYF. The chain uses TRBV19 and TRBJ2-7; perhaps TRBD2 as D (5 bases). The CDR3 is 16 amino acids. Germline CDR1 is LNHDA and CDR2 is SQIVND (reference sequence). V was pared by 6 bases and J by 0 bases, with 18 bases between.

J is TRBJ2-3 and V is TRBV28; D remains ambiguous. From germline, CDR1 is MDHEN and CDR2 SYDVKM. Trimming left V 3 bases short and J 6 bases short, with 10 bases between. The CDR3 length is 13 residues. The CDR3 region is CASSLMGKDTQYF. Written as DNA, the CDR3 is TGTGCCAGCAGTTTGATGGGGAAGGATACGCAGTATTTT.

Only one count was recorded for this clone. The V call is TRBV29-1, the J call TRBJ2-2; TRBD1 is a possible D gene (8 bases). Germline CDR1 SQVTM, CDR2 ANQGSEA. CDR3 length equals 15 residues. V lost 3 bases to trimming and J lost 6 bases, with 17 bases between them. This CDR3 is CSVEIGQGGAGELFF. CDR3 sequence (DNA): TGCAGCGTTGAGATAGGACAGGGAGGGGCCGGGGAGCTGTTTTTT.

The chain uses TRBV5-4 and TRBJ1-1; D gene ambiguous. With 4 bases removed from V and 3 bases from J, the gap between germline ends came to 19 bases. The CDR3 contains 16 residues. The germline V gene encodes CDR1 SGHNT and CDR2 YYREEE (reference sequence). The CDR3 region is CASSRLGGRSYTEAFF. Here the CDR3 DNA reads TGTGCCAGCAGCCGCTTAGGTGGCAGGAGTTACACTGAAGCTTTCTTT.

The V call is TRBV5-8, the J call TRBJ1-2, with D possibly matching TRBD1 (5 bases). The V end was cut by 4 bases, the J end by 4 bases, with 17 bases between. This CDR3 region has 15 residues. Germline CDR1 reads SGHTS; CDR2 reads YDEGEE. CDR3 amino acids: CASSRTTGAGYGYTF. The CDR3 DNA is TGTGCCAGCAGCCGAACTACCGGGGCCGGCTATGGCTACACCTTC.

In DNA, the CDR3 is TGCAGCGTTGAAGAGGGGGGAGCGGGAGAAGCAGATACGCAGTATTTT. Protein: CSVEEGGAGEADTQYF. The rearrangement uses TRBV29-1 and TRBJ2-3; 8 bases line up with TRBD2. V was clipped by 0 bases and J by 4 bases; unmatched bases: 9. CDR1 SQVTM and CDR2 ANQGSEA come from the germline V gene. This CDR3 has 16 residues.